Below, 10 T cell receptor beta chains from the same sample are listed, as sequenced in a study of shared clonotypes between healthy human individuals. Naivety among CD8 cells was defined by CD45RO negativity and positive CCR7 selection, thereby excluding terminally differentiated effector memory CD45RA+ cells. Produced via immunoSEQ multiplex PCR; TCRdb's table is partial and in-frame only. The data show some 2 million clones, about 95% seen once. Input material: naive CD8+ T cells sorted from blood. Receptors originate from a man in his late teens or twenties in good health.

The CDR3 protein is CAISEGANSSPLHF. In DNA form, the CDR3 reads TGTGCCATCAGTGAGGGGGCTAATTCCTCACCCCTCCACTTT. This chain uses TRBV10-3 with TRBJ1-6; possible D gene TRBD1, 5 bases. Germline V gene data show CDR1 as ENHRY and CDR2 as SYGVKD. CDR3 length equals 14 residues. V lost 2 bases and J 10 bases, leaving 12 bases between the germline ends.

DNA of the CDR3: TGCGCCAGCAGCTTGGCCCCCAGCGATACGCAGTATTTT. Translation: CASSLAPSDTQYF. The V gene is TRBV5-1, the J gene TRBJ2-3; D is uncertain. Looked up from germline, CDR1 is SGHRS and CDR2 is YFSETQ. Trimming took off 0 bases at V and 6 bases at J, with 8 bases between the two ends. The CDR3 covers 13 residues. Full variable domain (missing parts from reference TRBV5-1 and TRBJ2-3): KAGVTQTPRYLIKTRGQQVTLSCSPISGHRSVSWYQQTPGQGLQFLFEYFSETQRNKGNFPGRFSGRQFSNSRSEMNVSTLELGDSALYLCASSLAPSDTQYFGPGTRLTVL.

The rearrangement joins TRBV28 to TRBJ1-3; D not certain. Germline values: CDR1 MDHEN, CDR2 SYDVKM. This CDR3 has 15 residues. With 2 bases removed from V and 0 bases from J, the gap between germline ends came to 8 bases. This chain's CDR3 is CASSLVVRSGNTIYF. DNA for the CDR3: TGTGCCAGCAGTTTAGTGGTCCGCTCTGGAAACACCATATATTTT.

The chain joins TRBV10-2 to TRBJ1-2; D perhaps matches TRBD1 (6 bases). V was cut by 6 bases and J by 2 bases, with 7 bases left in between. CDR3 length equals 12 residues. Germline CDR1 WSHSY, CDR2 SAAADI. The CDR3 DNA reads TGCGCCAGCAGGGACAGCAACTATGGCTACACCTTC. This sequence encodes CASRDSNYGYTF.

V gene TRBV19 combines with J gene TRBJ1-6, with 8 bases aligning to TRBD1. In germline, CDR1 is LNHDA, CDR2 SQIVND (reference sequence). V shed 8 bases and J 7 bases; nucleotides not matched to a gene: 13. This CDR3 is built from 16 residues. The DNA of the CDR3 is TGTGCCAGTCGCAGACAGGGGCACACGGAAAATTCACCCCTCCACTTT. This translates into CASRRQGHTENSPLHF.

The chain carries TRBV29-1 and TRBJ2-5, with 10 positions matching TRBD1. The CDR3 sequence is 12 residues long. CDR1 SQVTM and CDR2 ANQGSEA come from the germline V gene. V was pared by 7 bases and J by 5 bases, with 4 bases of the junction left unmatched. Written as DNA, the CDR3 is TGCAGCGCGGACAGGGGGGAGGAGACCCAGTACTTC. Translating it yields CSADRGEETQYF. Together with reference TRBV29-1 and TRBJ2-5, the CDR3 gives the full variable domain: SAVISQKPSRDICQRGTSLTIQCQVDSQVTMMFWYRQQPGQSLTLIATANQGSEATYESGFVIDKFPISRPNLTFSTLTVSNMSPEDSSIYLCSADRGEETQYFGPGTRLLVL.

Concerning this clone itself: This same CDR3 is encoded by further DNA sequences in the sample. This chain connects TRBV29-1 to TRBJ1-5; D is ambiguous. Germline CDR1 and CDR2: SQVTM and ANQGSEA. There are 13 residues in the CDR3. V was cut by 6 bases and J by 0 bases, with 9 bases left in between. The CDR3 DNA reads as TGCAGCGTCGGTGGGGATAGCAATCAGCCCCAGCATTTT. Amino acid sequence: CSVGGDSNQPQHF.

The chain links TRBV12-2 to TRBJ1-1. TRBV12-2 is an annotated pseudogene. The CDR3 totals 16 residues. CDR3 in amino acids: CASRRDRGRMNTEAFF. For the CDR3, the DNA is TGTGCAAGTCGCCGTGATCGGGGGAGGATGAACACTGAAGCTTTCTTT.

The chain couples TRBV28 to TRBJ2-7, with 7 bases identical to TRBD1. The CDR3 is 16 residues long. Germline lookup yields CDR1 MDHEN and CDR2 SYDVKM. V was pared by 1 base and J by 0 bases, with 6 bases of the junction left unmatched. CDR3 DNA: TGTGCCAGCAGTTTATCGCCCGGGACAGACTCCTACGAGCAGTACTTC. Its translation is CASSLSPGTDSYEQYF.

This rearrangement joins TRBV30 to TRBJ2-3; D perhaps matches TRBD2 (5 bases). Trimming pared 1 base from V and 2 bases from J, leaving 7 bases between. Germline V lookup: CDR1 GTSNPN, CDR2 SVGIG (reference sequence). This CDR3 is 13 amino acids long. CDR3 nucleotide sequence: TGTGCCTGGAGTGCGGGAAACACAGATACGCAGTATTTT. Translating it yields CAWSAGNTDTQYF.